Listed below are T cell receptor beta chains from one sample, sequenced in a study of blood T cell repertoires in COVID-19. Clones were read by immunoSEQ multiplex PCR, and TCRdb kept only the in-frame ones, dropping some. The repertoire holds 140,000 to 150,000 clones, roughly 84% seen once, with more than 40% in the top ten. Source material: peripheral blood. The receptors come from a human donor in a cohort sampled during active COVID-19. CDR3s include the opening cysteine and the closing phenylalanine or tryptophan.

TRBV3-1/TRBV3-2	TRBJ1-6	CASSHEGSPLHF
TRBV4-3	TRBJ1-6	CASSQERSLSSYNSPLHF
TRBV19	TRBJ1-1	CASTFAPDSATEAFF
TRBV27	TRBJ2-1	CASSLIGLAGGPKDEQFF
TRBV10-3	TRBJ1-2	CAIVGQGGIGYTF
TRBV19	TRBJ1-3	CASSRQGPNTIYF
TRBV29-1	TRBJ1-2	CATPPTGVDGYTF
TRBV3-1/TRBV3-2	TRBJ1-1	CASSPERGDTEAFF
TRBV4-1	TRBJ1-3	CASSQVFYELSGNTIYF
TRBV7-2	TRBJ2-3	CASSQDRVYTQYF
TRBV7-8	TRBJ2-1	CASSPGLAGVGVEFF
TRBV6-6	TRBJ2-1	CASTHGGTGSYNEQFF
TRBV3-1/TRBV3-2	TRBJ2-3	CASSQDTSEDTQYF
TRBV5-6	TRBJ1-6	CASSFGQGSIDSPLHF
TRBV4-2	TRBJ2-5	CASSQASQETQYF
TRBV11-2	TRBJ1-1	CASTLNTEAFF
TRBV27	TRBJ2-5	CASSWTSWETQYF
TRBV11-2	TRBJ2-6	CASSPPANVLTF
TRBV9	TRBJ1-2	CASSVRPGGADYGYTF
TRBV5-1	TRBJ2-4	CASSPGSRGDIQYF
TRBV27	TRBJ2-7	CASSLIRDLSYEQYF
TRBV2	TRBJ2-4	CASKPLAGAKNIQYF
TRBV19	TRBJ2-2	CASSFRLGELFF
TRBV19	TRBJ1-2	CASSSYLLASTYGYTF
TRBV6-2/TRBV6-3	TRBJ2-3	CASSYSAGVFTDTQYF
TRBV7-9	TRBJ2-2	CASSPETGWNTGELFF
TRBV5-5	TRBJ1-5	CASSWRTGDQPQHF
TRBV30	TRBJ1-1	CAWGDSPNTEAFF
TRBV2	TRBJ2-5	CASSAGDVAQETQYF
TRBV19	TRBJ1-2	CASSMGQGYGYTF
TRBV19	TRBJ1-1	CASSKQGSYMNTEAFF
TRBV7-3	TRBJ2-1	CASSSGTSRYNEQFF
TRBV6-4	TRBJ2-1	CASSEGRGTYNEQFF
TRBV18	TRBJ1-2	CASSPSVGGGYTF
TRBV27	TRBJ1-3	CASSPWPPGNTIYF
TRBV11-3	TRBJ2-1	CASSHWTGGGEQFF
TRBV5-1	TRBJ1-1	CASRPGTGGNTEAFF
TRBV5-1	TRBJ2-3	CASSLDSNTQYF
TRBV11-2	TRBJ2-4	CASSAHSGRGNIQYF
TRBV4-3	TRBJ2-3	CASSQDTGADTQYF
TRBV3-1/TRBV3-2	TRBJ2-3	CASSQRGTYTDTQYF
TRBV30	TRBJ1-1	CAWSVTRGNTEAFF
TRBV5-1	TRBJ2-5	CASSRDRAGETQYF
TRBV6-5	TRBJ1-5	CASRVNRNQPQHF
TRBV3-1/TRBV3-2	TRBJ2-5	CASSQGAGAQETQYF
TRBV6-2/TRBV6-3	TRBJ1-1	CASSIIGTGVTEAFF
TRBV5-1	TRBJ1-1	CASSYGGVQAFF
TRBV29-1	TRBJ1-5	CSVRGGGSDQPQHF
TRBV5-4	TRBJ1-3	CASRPGAEGNTIYF
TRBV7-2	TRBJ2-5	CASSLDGLAEETQYF
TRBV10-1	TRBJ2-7	CASSAGQGSHEQYF
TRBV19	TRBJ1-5	CASSQDRGQQPQHF
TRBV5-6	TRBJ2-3	CASSPGLFDTQYF